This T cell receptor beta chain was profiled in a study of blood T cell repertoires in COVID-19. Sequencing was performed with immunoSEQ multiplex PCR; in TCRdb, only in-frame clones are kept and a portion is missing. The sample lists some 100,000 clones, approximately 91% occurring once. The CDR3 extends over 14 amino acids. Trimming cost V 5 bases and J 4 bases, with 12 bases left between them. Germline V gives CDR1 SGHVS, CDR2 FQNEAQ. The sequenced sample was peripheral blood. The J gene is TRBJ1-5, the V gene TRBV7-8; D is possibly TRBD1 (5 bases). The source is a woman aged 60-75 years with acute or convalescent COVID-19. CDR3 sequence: CASSPGLINQPQHF. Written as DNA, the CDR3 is TGTGCCAGCAGCCCGGGACTCATTAATCAGCCCCAGCATTTT.